This T cell receptor beta chain came from a study of T cell responses to AZD1222 COVID-19 vaccine. Clones were read by immunoSEQ multiplex PCR, and TCRdb kept only the in-frame ones, dropping some. The sample lists approximately 150,000 clones, 93% occurring once. This CDR3 has 12 residues. V was cut by 4 bases and J by 11 bases, with 12 bases left in between. Germline V gives CDR1 LGHDT, CDR2 YNNKEL (reference sequence). Points on this clone: The antigen remains unidentified.

Findings and limits, study-wide: Baseline seropositivity occurred in only a handful of AZD1222 recipients. Clonal diversity was possibly underestimated, and the donors were mostly white British, with more females.

The sequences come from peripheral blood, collected after recovery from COVID-19. The rearrangement links TRBV3-1 (or the pseudogene TRBV3-2) to TRBJ2-1; perhaps TRBD2 as D (6 bases). The origin of this receptor is an adult who had recovered from COVID-19. CDR3 nucleotide sequence: TGTGCCAGCAGCCCGGGGGACCGAAAGCAGTTCTTC. Translation gives CASSPGDRKQFF.